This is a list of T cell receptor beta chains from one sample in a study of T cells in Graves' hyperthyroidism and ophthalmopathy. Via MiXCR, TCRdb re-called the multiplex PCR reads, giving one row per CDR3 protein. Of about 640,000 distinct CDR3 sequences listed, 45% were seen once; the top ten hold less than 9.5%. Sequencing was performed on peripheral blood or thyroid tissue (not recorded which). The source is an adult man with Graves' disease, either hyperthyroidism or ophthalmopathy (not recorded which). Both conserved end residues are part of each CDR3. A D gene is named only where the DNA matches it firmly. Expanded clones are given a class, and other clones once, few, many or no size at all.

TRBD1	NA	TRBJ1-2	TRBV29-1	TGCAGCGGGACAGGGGTTAATGGCTACACCTTC	CSGTGVNGYTF
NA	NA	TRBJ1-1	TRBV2	TGTGCCAGCACCTACGGGCAGATGAACACTGAAGCTTTCTTT	CASTYGQMNTEAFF
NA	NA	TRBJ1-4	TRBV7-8	TGTGCCAGCAGCTTAATGGGGGGCACTAATGAAAAACTGTTTTTT	CASSLMGGTNEKLFF
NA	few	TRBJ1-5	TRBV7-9	TGTGCCAGCAGCCTCACAGTGTTGAAAGGCAATCAGCCCCAGCATTTT	CASSLTVLKGNQPQHF
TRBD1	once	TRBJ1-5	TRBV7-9	TGCGCCAGCAGCCAAGAAACGGGGGACAGGGCGGACGGCAATCAGCCCCAGCATTTT	CASSQETGDRADGNQPQHF
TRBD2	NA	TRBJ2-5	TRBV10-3	TGTGCCATCAGTGAGCGGCTAGCGGTTTCCGAGACCCAGTACTTC	CAISERLAVSETQYF
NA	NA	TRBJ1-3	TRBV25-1	TGTGCCAGCTCACCACTGAACGCGCTGCCGGGAAACACCATATATTTT	CASSPLNALPGNTIYF
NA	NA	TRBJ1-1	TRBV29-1	TGCAGTGTAAGATGGAACACTGAAGCTTTCTTT	CSVRWNTEAFF
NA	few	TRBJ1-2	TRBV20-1	TGCAGTGCTAGTTCGGGGGGCCATGGCTACACCTTC	CSASSGGHGYTF
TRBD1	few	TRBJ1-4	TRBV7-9	TGTGCCAGCAGCCCGAGACAGGGGGCGGAGGATGAAAAACTGTTTTTT	CASSPRQGAEDEKLFF
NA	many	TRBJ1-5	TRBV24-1	TGTGCCACCAGTGATTCGGTTACAGCTTATAGCAATCAGCCCCAGCATTTT	CATSDSVTAYSNQPQHF
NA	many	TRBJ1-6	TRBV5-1	TGCGCCAGCAGCTTGGGTGCCAATTCTAATTCACCCCTCCACTTT	CASSLGANSNSPLHF
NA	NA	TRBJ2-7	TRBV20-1	TGCAGTGCTAGAGCTCCTCGAACCTACGAGCAGTACTTC	CSARAPRTYEQYF
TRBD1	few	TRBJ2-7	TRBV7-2	TGTGCCAGCAGCCCGGACAGGCAGTCCTACGAGCAGTACTTC	CASSPDRQSYEQYF
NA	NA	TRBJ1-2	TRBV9	TGTGCCAGCAGCTTGGACAGCCTCTATGGCTACACCTTC	CASSLDSLYGYTF
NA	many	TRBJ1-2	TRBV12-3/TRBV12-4	TGTGCCAGCAGTTTGACAGCAGTCAACTATGGCTACACCTTC	CASSLTAVNYGYTF
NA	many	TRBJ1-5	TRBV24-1	TGTGCCACAGGGACGGTACAGCCCCAGCATTTT	CATGTVQPQHF
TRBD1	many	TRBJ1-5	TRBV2	TGTGCCAGTGGTACAGGGGGCAAAAATCAGCCCCAGCATTTT	CASGTGGKNQPQHF
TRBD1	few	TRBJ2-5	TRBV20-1	TGCAGTGCTACCCGCCCAGGGGGCGGGGAGACCCAGTACTTC	CSATRPGGGETQYF
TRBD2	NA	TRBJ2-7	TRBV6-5	TGTGCCAGCAGTTACCCGGGACTAGCAGCAGAGCAGTACTTC	CASSYPGLAAEQYF
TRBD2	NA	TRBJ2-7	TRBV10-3	TGTGCCATCAGTGAGGGGCTAGCGGGACTTTACGAGCAGTACTTC	CAISEGLAGLYEQYF
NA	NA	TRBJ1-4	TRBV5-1	TGCGCCAGCAGCTGGGAGACAGAAAAACTGTTTTTT	CASSWETEKLFF
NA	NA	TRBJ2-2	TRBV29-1	TGCAGCGTTGTCGTGGTTTGGCGAAAGAACACCGGGGAGCTGTTTTTT	CSVVVVWRKNTGELFF
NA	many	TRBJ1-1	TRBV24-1	TGTGCCACCAGTGTAGGACCCCTAGCTGAAGCTTTCTTT	CATSVGPLAEAFF
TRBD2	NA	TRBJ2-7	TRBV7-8	TGTGCCAGCAGTAAAGGGACTAGCGGTTACGAGCAGTACTTC	CASSKGTSGYEQYF
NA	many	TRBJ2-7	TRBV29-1	TGCAGCGTCGGGGCGGACCCGACCTACGAGCAGTACTTC	CSVGADPTYEQYF
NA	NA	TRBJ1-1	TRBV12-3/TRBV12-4	TGTGCCAGCAGTCAACAGGGAAGTACTGAAGCTTTCTTT	CASSQQGSTEAFF
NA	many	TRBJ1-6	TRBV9	TGTGCCAGCAGCGTAGCCACAGGTGGTTCACCCCTCCACTTT	CASSVATGGSPLHF
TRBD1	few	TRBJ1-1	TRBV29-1	TGCAGCGTACACCGGCAGGGGGAGATTGGGGCTTTCTTT	CSVHRQGEIGAFF
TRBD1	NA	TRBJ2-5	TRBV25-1	TGTGCTCAGCTACAGGGGTTTCAAGAGACCCAGTACTTC	CAQLQGFQETQYF
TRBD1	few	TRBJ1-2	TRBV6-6	TGTGCCAGCAGATCAGACAGGGCGGGCCTGTGGGGCTATGGCTACACCTTC	CASRSDRAGLWGYGYTF
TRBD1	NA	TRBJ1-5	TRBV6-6	TGTGCCAGCAGTAGTCTACAGGGGATAGGGAATCAGCCCCAGCATTTT	CASSSLQGIGNQPQHF
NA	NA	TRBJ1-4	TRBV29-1	TGCAGCGTTGCTCAGGGCAATGAAAAACTGTTTTTT	CSVAQGNEKLFF
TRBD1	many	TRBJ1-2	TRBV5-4	TGTGCCAGCAGCCACGGACAGGGAGCCTATGGCTACACCTTC	CASSHGQGAYGYTF
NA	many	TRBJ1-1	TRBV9	TGTGCCAGCAGCATACGACAGGACACTGAAGCTTTCTTT	CASSIRQDTEAFF
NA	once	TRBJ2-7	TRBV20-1	TGCAGTGCTAGAGATTATACAGGGCCCTCCTACGAGCAGTGCTTC	CSARDYTGPSYEQCF
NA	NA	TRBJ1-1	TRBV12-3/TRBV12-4	TGTGCCAGCAGTTTCCTACAGGGTGAAGCTTTCTTT	CASSFLQGEAFF
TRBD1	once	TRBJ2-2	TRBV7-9	TGTGCCAGCAGCTCCCGGGACAGGGGATCCACCGGGGAGCTGTTTTTT	CASSSRDRGSTGELFF
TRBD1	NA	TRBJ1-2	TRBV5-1	TGCGCCAGCACACCCGGGACAGGGCTGGACTACACCTTC	CASTPGTGLDYTF
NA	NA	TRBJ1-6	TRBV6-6	TGTGCCAGCGGATTCGCCGTTCATCGGAGTGTCTCCTATAATTCACCCCTCCACTTT	CASGFAVHRSVSYNSPLHF
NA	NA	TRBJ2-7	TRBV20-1	TGCAGTGCACTACGGTGGGGGGACGAGCAGTACTTC	CSALRWGDEQYF
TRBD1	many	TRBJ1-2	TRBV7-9	TGTGCCAGCAGTTTACAGGGGAGCTATGGCTACACCTTC	CASSLQGSYGYTF
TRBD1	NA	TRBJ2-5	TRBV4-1	TGCGCCAGCAGCGGGACAGGGGCGAGGGAGACCCAGTACTTC	CASSGTGARETQYF
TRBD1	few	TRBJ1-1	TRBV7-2	TGTGCCAGCAGCTTAGTACGAGAAAGGGGGCGCAGGGGCACTGAAGCTTTCTTT	CASSLVRERGRRGTEAFF
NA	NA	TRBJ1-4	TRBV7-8	TGTGCCAGCAGCTTGGCACCCTCAACTAATGAAAAACTGTTTTTT	CASSLAPSTNEKLFF
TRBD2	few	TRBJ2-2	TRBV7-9	TGTGCCAGCAGCTTGCCGACTAGCGGGTCCGGGGAGCTGTTTTTT	CASSLPTSGSGELFF
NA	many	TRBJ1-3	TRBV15	TGTGCCAGCGGGCGAAACACCATATATTTT	CASGRNTIYF
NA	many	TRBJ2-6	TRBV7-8	TGTGCCAGCAGCTTATACTCCCACTCTGGGGCCAACGTCCTGACTTTC	CASSLYSHSGANVLTF
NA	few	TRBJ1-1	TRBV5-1	TGCGCCAGCAATCTTGGTGGGGGTCCTGAAGCTTTCTTT	CASNLGGGPEAFF
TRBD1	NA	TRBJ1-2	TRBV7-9	TGTGCCAGCAGACGGATAGGGGGCATAGGGGGCTACACCTTC	CASRRIGGIGGYTF
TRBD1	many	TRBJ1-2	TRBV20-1	TGCAGTGCCGACCAGGGGGCTTATGGCTACACCTTC	CSADQGAYGYTF